Shown below are 26 T cell receptor beta chains from a single sample sequenced in a study of spatial heterogeneity in lung cancer. TCRdb called the 5' RACE reads again in MiXCR, with one record for every CDR3 protein. The sample lists about 45,000 distinct CDR3 sequences, 20% to 25% occurring once. Noted time point: blood at routine non-recurrence follow-up after resection. Sequencing used PBMCs, obtained at follow-up. Receptors were obtained from a female donor with early-stage non-small cell lung cancer.

This clonotype was seen once. A much larger clone lies one base from this, so it may be a read error. The chain links TRBV7-8 to TRBJ2-1; the D gene is possibly TRBD2 (5 bases). V lost 7 bases and J 6 bases, leaving 16 bases between the germline ends. CDR3 length: 14 amino acids. Germline lookup yields CDR1 SGHVS and CDR2 FQNEAQ. CDR3 in DNA: TGTGCCAGCATAGTAGCGAGGATTCTCAATGAGCAGTTCTTC. This translates into CASIVARILNEQFF.

A few counts support this clonotype. The V call is TRBV12-3 or TRBV12-4, the J call TRBJ2-2; D is possibly TRBD1 (7 bases). Trimming removed 4 bases at V and 4 bases at J, with 16 bases between. This CDR3 comprises 16 residues. CDR3 protein: CASSWDSGLSTGELFF. In DNA, the CDR3 is TGTGCCAGCAGTTGGGACAGCGGGTTAAGCACCGGGGAGCTGTTTTTT.

This clonotype was counted between two and nine times. The DNA for the CDR3 is TGTGCCAGCAGCCAACCCGGGATGAACACTGAAGCTTTCTTT. Amino acids: CASSQPGMNTEAFF. The V and J genes are TRBV3-1 and TRBJ1-1; D call uncertain. Looked up from germline, CDR1 is LGHDT and CDR2 is YNNKEL (reference sequence). V was clipped by 2 bases and J by 0 bases, with 7 bases between them. The CDR3 has 14 amino acids.

The CDR3 bases are TGTGCCTGGAGGGTGGGTGGCCCCTATACGCAGTATTTT. Amino acid sequence: CAWRVGGPYTQYF. V is TRBV30 and J is TRBJ2-3; D is ambiguous. The CDR3 loop spans 13 amino acids. V gave up 3 bases and J gave up 7 bases, with 14 bases separating them. Germline lookup yields CDR1 GTSNPN and CDR2 SVGIG (reference sequence).

This chain joins TRBV28 and TRBJ1-1, with D perhaps TRBD1 (5 bases). This CDR3 has 15 residues. CDR1 is MDHEN, CDR2 SYDVKM, per germline. Trimming took off 9 bases at V and 4 bases at J, with 21 bases between the two ends. CDR3 nucleotide sequence: TGTGCCAGAGGCGGGTCAGGGAACGGGGGCACTGAAGCTTTCTTT. This encodes CARGGSGNGGTEAFF.

By share, this clonotype counts as medium-sized. This chain uses TRBV12-3 or TRBV12-4 with TRBJ2-3; perhaps TRBD2 as D (5 bases). V shed 3 bases and J shed 3 bases, with 16 bases lying between them. The CDR3 has 16 residues. CDR3 in amino acids: CASSFILDYLTDTQYF. CDR3 bases: TGTGCCAGCAGTTTCATCCTTGACTACCTAACAGATACGCAGTATTTT.

In this sample, this clonotype turned up many times. CDR3 sequence (DNA): TGTGCCAGCAGCAGTGACAGATCCTCTGGAAACACCATATATTTT. It encodes CASSSDRSSGNTIYF. The chain joins TRBV7-9 to TRBJ1-3; D perhaps matches TRBD1 (5 bases). The CDR3 runs to 15 residues. V was shortened by 5 bases and J by 0 bases, with 11 bases between the two germline ends. Germline CDR1 is SEHNR and CDR2 is FQNEAQ (reference sequence).

Of note for this clonotype: A much larger clone sits a single nucleotide away, making a read error possible. The V gene is TRBV11-2, the J gene TRBJ1-2; no reliable D call. CDR3 size: 14 residues. Germline V CDR1 and CDR2: SGHAT, FQNNGV. Here the CDR3 reads CARSLNHEYYGYTF. The CDR3 bases are TGTGCCAGAAGCTTAAATCACGAATACTATGGCTACACCTTC.

This clonotype was detected a few times. In DNA form, the CDR3 reads TGTGCCAGCAGTCGTAGTACCACAGATACGCAGTATTTT. This sequence encodes CASSRSTTDTQYF. V usage is TRBV12-3 or TRBV12-4 and J usage is TRBJ2-3; D uncertain. This CDR3 region has 13 residues. V lost 5 bases and J 2 bases, leaving 8 bases between the germline ends.

The chain carries TRBV6-2 or TRBV6-3 and TRBJ2-1, with D unresolved. This CDR3 is built from 16 residues. Per germline, CDR1 MNHEY and CDR2 SVGEGT. Trimming shortened V by 6 bases and J by 4 bases, and 19 bases separated the two germline ends. The DNA for the CDR3 is TGTGCCAGCAGCGAAGAAACACGAAGCATTTACAATGAGCAGTTCTTC. Amino acid sequence: CASSEETRSIYNEQFF.

This clonotype was detected once. A read error may be the cause here, since a much bigger clone is one base away. The J gene is TRBJ2-3, the V gene TRBV7-2; D gene unclear. Germline V lookup: CDR1 SGHTA, CDR2 FQGNSA. The CDR3 sequence is 15 residues long. Between the trimmed V and J ends, which lost 3 bases and 2 bases, there was a span of 12 bases. CDR3 in amino acids: CASSFLGLFTDTQYF. CDR3 sequence (DNA): TGTGCCAGCAGCTTTCTAGGGCTATTCACAGATACGCAGTATTTT.

The J gene is TRBJ1-3, the V gene TRBV27; TRBD1 might be the D (5 bases). Germline V CDR1 and CDR2: MNHEY, SMNVEV (reference sequence). The V and J ends lost 8 bases and 2 bases respectively, with 10 bases between them. This CDR3 comprises 13 residues. CDR3 loop: CASRGFTGNTIYF. The CDR3 region has the DNA TGTGCCAGCCGGGGGTTCACTGGAAACACCATATATTTT.

The chain uses TRBV2 and TRBJ1-1, with D tentatively TRBD1 (6 bases). This CDR3 is 14 amino acids long. V lost 6 bases, J lost 3 bases, and 14 bases lay in between. The germline gives CDR1 SNHLY, CDR2 FYNNEI. The CDR3 DNA reads TGTGCCAGCAGCCACCCAGGGGCGGACACTGAAGCTTTCTTT. It yields the protein CASSHPGADTEAFF.

This clonotype has only a few counts. This chain links TRBV19 with TRBJ2-3, with D unresolved. CDR1 and CDR2 (germline): LNHDA, SQIVND (reference sequence). V gave up 3 bases and J gave up 3 bases, with 4 bases separating them. This CDR3 region has 12 residues. The CDR3: CASSISTDTQYF. As DNA, the CDR3 is TGTGCCAGTAGTATCTCTACAGATACGCAGTATTTT.

This clonotype appeared many times. The chain recombines TRBV6-5 with TRBJ1-4; 7 bases agree with TRBD1. The germline gives CDR1 MNHEY, CDR2 SVGAGI. V was pared by 6 bases and J by 5 bases, with 6 bases of the junction left unmatched. The CDR3 loop spans 14 amino acids. The CDR3 reads CASRPTGDNEKLFF. The CDR3, as DNA: TGTGCCAGCAGACCTACAGGGGACAATGAAAAACTGTTTTTT.

The V call is TRBV10-3, the J call TRBJ1-2; D unresolved. Germline V gives CDR1 ENHRY, CDR2 SYGVKD. The ends were cut back, 0 bases at V and 4 bases at J, with 9 bases in the middle. This CDR3 has 14 residues. CDR3 bases: TGTGCCATCAGTGAGTCGTCGGTGTCCTATGGCTACACCTTC. Translated, it gives CAISESSVSYGYTF.

In DNA, the CDR3 is TGCAGTGCTGGGCCTTCGCCGGTCGCAAAATCACCCCTCCACTTT. Its protein product is CSAGPSPVAKSPLHF. The rearrangement uses TRBV20-1 and TRBJ1-6; no clear D gene. This CDR3 spans 15 amino acids. Looked up from germline, CDR1 is DFQATT and CDR2 is SNEGSKA (reference sequence). Trimming shortened V by 5 bases and J by 10 bases, and 21 bases separated the two germline ends.

A few counts support this clonotype. The V gene is TRBV12-3 or TRBV12-4, the J gene TRBJ2-5; 13 bases line up with TRBD2. V shed 6 bases, J shed 0 bases, and the junction held 7 bases outside the gene matches. The length of the CDR3 is 17 residues. The DNA of the CDR3 is TGTGCCAGCAGGGGCCTCGGGACTAGCGGGGACCAAGAGACCCAGTACTTC. Translation gives CASRGLGTSGDQETQYF.

This clonotype was seen repeatedly, ten times or more. The CDR3 region is CASGDSRNSPLHF. In DNA form, the CDR3 reads TGTGCCAGCGGGGACAGTAGGAATTCACCCCTCCACTTT. The rearrangement links TRBV6-2 or TRBV6-3 to TRBJ1-6; 7 nucleotides align to TRBD1. Germline V gene sequence: CDR1 MNHEY, CDR2 SVGEGT. The CDR3 runs to 13 residues. The V and J ends lost 8 bases and 7 bases, in that order; junction bases with no gene match: 5.

This clonotype was counted many times. The J gene is TRBJ2-1, the V gene TRBV27, with TRBD2 matching 9 bases. The CDR3 is 15 amino acids. V lost 3 bases and J lost 4; bases outside the gene matches: 4. Germline V gene lookup returns CDR1 MNHEY and CDR2 SMNVEV (reference sequence). The CDR3 protein is CASSLTSGSYNEQFF. CDR3 sequence (DNA): TGTGCCAGCAGTTTGACTAGCGGTTCATACAATGAGCAGTTCTTC.

This clonotype has a handful of counts. The chain links TRBV12-3 or TRBV12-4 to TRBJ1-1; 8 nucleotides line up with TRBD1. This CDR3 has 13 amino acids. V dropped 6 bases and J dropped 4; count of bases not matched to a gene: 4. The DNA of the CDR3 is TGTGCCAGCAGCTCAACAGGGGGCACTGAAGCTTTCTTT. Encoded protein: CASSSTGGTEAFF.

In its sample, this clonotype was seen a few times. The chain is built from TRBV30 and TRBJ1-2, with D possibly matching TRBD1 (5 bases). This CDR3 region has 13 residues. Germline values: CDR1 GTSNPN, CDR2 SVGIG (reference sequence). Trimming cost V 6 bases and J 4 bases, with 15 bases left between them. CDR3 residues: CACPTEDIYGYTF. The CDR3 nucleotides read TGTGCCTGTCCGACGGAGGACATCTATGGCTACACCTTC. Using reference TRBV30 and TRBJ1-2 for the parts outside the CDR3, the full variable domain is SQTIHQWPATLVQPVGSPLSLECTVEGTSNPNLYWYRQAAGRGLQLLFYSVGIGQISSEVPQNLSASRPQDRQFILSSKKLLLSDSGFYLCACPTEDIYGYTFGSGTRLTVV.

This clonotype was seen a few times. The chain recombines TRBV6-6 with TRBJ2-7; D not certain. The CDR3 runs 14 residues. Trimming stripped 5 bases from V and 7 bases from J, with 18 bases between. In germline, CDR1 is MNHNY, CDR2 SVGAGI (reference sequence). The CDR3 nucleotides are TGTGCCAGCAGTGAACCTATCCACCCTGGAGAGCAGTACGTC. Encoded protein: CASSEPIHPGEQYV.

Only a few counts were recorded for this clonotype. The CDR3 nucleotides read TGTGCCAGCAGCAAGACCGGGACAGTTTACTACGAGCAGTACTTC. Amino acids: CASSKTGTVYYEQYF. The chain has TRBV7-9 and TRBJ2-7; 7 nucleotides match TRBD1. Looked up from germline, CDR1 is SEHNR and CDR2 is FQNEAQ (reference sequence). J was trimmed by 3 bases and V by 5 bases; bases with no gene match: 10. The CDR3 contains 15 residues. Using reference TRBV7-9 and TRBJ2-7 for the parts outside the CDR3, the full variable domain is DTGVSQNPRHKITKRGQNVTFRCDPISEHNRLYWYRQTLGQGPEFLTYFQNEAQLEKSRLLSDRFSAERPKGSFSTLEIQRTEQGDSAMYLCASSKTGTVYYEQYFGPGTRLTVT.

The chain carries TRBV29-1 and TRBJ1-2, with D perhaps TRBD1 (6 bases). Germline assignment: CDR1 SQVTM and CDR2 ANQGSEA. CDR3 size: 14 residues. V was clipped by 4 bases and J by 3 bases, with 15 bases between them. The CDR3 DNA follows: TGCAGCGTTGGTTCGGGGGGCGTCTACTATGGCTACACCTTC. Translated: CSVGSGGVYYGYTF.

This clonotype was counted ten times or more. The chain has TRBV29-1 and TRBJ2-3; weak D call: TRBD1 (5 bases). The CDR3 length is 14 residues. V dropped 4 bases and J dropped 6 bases, with 17 bases sitting between them. Per germline, CDR1 SQVTM and CDR2 ANQGSEA. As DNA, the CDR3 is TGCAGCGTTGCCAGGGCGGAAAGGTTGGATACGCAGTATTTT. It codes for CSVARAERLDTQYF.